One and the same sample provided the 21 T cell receptor beta chains below, sequenced in a study of CD8+CD57+ T cells in acquired aplastic anemia. Genomic DNA, serving as template, underwent TCR beta VDJ and CDR3 profiling. A single record per CDR3 protein comes from TCRdb applying MiXCR to the reads. The sample carries 350,000 to 450,000 distinct CDR3 sequences, approximately 70% recorded once. The sample comprised sorted CD4+, CD8+, or CD8+CD57+ T cells (not recorded which) from PBMCs. All receptors derive from a human donor in good health, serving as a control.

As to this clonotype: The junction does not match germline at one end; this may be a read error. V is TRBV7-9 and J is TRBJ1-6; 8 bases agree with TRBD1. The CDR3 has 17 residues. Germline CDR1 is SEHNR and CDR2 is FQNEAQ (reference sequence). This CDR3 is CASSLGKTGENESYFRF. As DNA, the CDR3 is TGTGCCAGCAGCTTAGGAAAGACAGGGGAGAATGAGTCATACTTCCGCTTT.

Ten or more counts support this clonotype. The chain couples TRBV18 to TRBJ2-5, with a tentative D call TRBD2 (6 bases). The germline V gene has CDR1 KGHSH and CDR2 LQKENI. This CDR3 has 15 amino acids. The V end lost 2 bases, the J end lost 3 bases, and 13 bases lay between the germline ends. The CDR3 sequence is CASSPGGSRKETQYF. As DNA, the CDR3 is TGTGCCAGCTCACCAGGAGGGTCCCGAAAAGAGACCCAGTACTTC. The whole variable domain, remainder taken from reference TRBV18 and TRBJ2-5, is NAGVMQNPRHLVRRRGQEARLRCSPMKGHSHVYWYRQLPEEGLKFMVYLQKENIIDESGMPKERFSAEFPKEGPSILRIQQVVRGDSAAYFCASSPGGSRKETQYFGPGTRLLVL.

Concerning this clonotype: In this CDR3 the conserved last residue, phenylalanine or tryptophan, is missing, so a read error is likely. The DNA is left out, because the CDR3 cannot be placed on it with certainty; the CDR3 is given as TCRdb lists it. The V gene is TRBV7-2, the J gene TRBJ2-5; the D segment call TRBD1 is taken from the table without a DNA check. Inclusive of both ends, the CDR3 amounts to 13 amino acids. Germline values: CDR1 SGHTA, CDR2 FQGNSA. The CDR3: CASSLVRQGYGYT.

Regarding this clonotype: This likely comes from a read error, as the CDR3 has no conserved phenylalanine or tryptophan at its end. The J gene is TRBJ1-1, the V gene TRBV7-8; D is unresolved. V shed 2 bases and J shed 10 bases, with 11 bases lying between them. There are 12 residues in the CDR3. In germline, CDR1 is SGHVS, CDR2 FQNEAQ. CDR3 DNA sequence: TGTGCCAGCAGCTTAAGTACCTCTACAGCTTTCATT. Amino acid sequence: CASSLSTSTAFI.

CDR3 residues: CASSILAGSGYGYTF. The CDR3 DNA is TGTGCCAGTAGTATACTGGCAGGGAGCGGCTATGGCTACACCTTC. The chain is built from TRBV19 and TRBJ1-2, with D tentatively TRBD1 (5 bases). Germline loops: CDR1 LNHDA, CDR2 SQIVND (reference sequence). V dropped 2 bases and J dropped 4 bases, with 14 bases sitting between them. The CDR3 is made up of 15 amino acids.

Notes on this clonotype: Compared with germline, one end of the junction differs, possibly owing to a read error. The chain links TRBV5-4 to TRBJ2-3; possibly TRBD2 for D (6 bases). From germline, CDR1 is SGHNT and CDR2 YYREEE (reference sequence). This CDR3 contains 13 residues. In DNA, the CDR3 is TGTGCCGGCAGCGGGCCGGGGATTAATACGCAGTATTTT. It yields the protein CAGSGPGINTQYF.

The chain couples TRBV6-5 to TRBJ1-6; TRBD1 matches at 7 bases. The CDR3 contains 16 residues. Germline V gene data show CDR1 as MNHEY and CDR2 as SVGAGI. V was clipped by 6 bases and J by 6 bases; unmatched bases: 11. Here the CDR3 reads CASSLSRTGGNSPLHF. The DNA for the CDR3 is TGTGCCAGCAGCCTCTCCCGGACAGGCGGTAATTCACCCCTCCACTTT.

The rearrangement uses TRBV9 and TRBJ1-5; unclear D gene. V dropped 0 bases and J dropped 11 bases, with 18 bases sitting between them. From germline, CDR1 is SGDLS and CDR2 YYNGEE. The CDR3 spans 15 residues. This CDR3 is CASSVGPTAWETQHF. As DNA, the CDR3 is TGTGCCAGCAGCGTAGGTCCGACGGCGTGGGAGACCCAGCATTTT.

With regard to this clonotype: Compared with germline, one end of the junction differs, possibly owing to a read error. This chain links TRBV29-1 with TRBJ1-1; tentatively, D is TRBD1 (6 bases). Looked up from germline, CDR1 is SQVTM and CDR2 is ANQGSEA. This CDR3 region has 14 residues. CDR3 protein: CSVGVFGQNSEAFF. Written as DNA, the CDR3 is TGCAGCGTTGGGGTGTTCGGACAGAACTCTGAAGCTTTCTTT.

This clonotype was seen a handful of times. The rearrangement links TRBV4-3 to TRBJ1-2; weak D call: TRBD1 (5 bases). In germline, CDR1 is LGHNA, CDR2 YSLEER. Deletions cut 3 bases from V and 4 bases from J, with 18 bases between. The CDR3 extends over 16 amino acids. The CDR3, as DNA: TGCGCCAGCAGCCAGTCCCGGGGGACTCGTCCCTATGGCTACACCTTC. Translation: CASSQSRGTRPYGYTF.

This sequence joins TRBV7-3 and TRBJ2-3; D might be TRBD1 (7 bases). This CDR3 has 15 amino acids. The germline V and J ends were trimmed by 5 bases and 10 bases, with 22 bases remaining between them. Germline CDR1 reads SGHTA; CDR2 reads FQGTGA. This CDR3 reads CASSQGGGNTNAQYF. CDR3 nucleotides: TGTGCCAGCAGCCAAGGGGGCGGGAACACCAATGCGCAGTATTTT.

This clonotype was counted a single time. Because the CDR3's place on the DNA is in doubt, the DNA is left out and the CDR3 is given as listed by TCRdb. The V call is TRBV7-9, the J call TRBJ1-4; the table calls TRBD1, which could not be checked here. Germline V gene lookup returns CDR1 SEHNR and CDR2 FQNEAQ (reference sequence). From its first to its last residue, the CDR3 has 15 amino acids. CDR3 region: CASSFGTGELFFGFF.

The gene calls are TRBV4-1 and TRBJ2-1, with 10 bases matching TRBD2. Germline trimming cut 8 bases from V and 2 bases from J; bases unmatched to any gene: 3. The CDR3 extends over 14 amino acids. The germline V gene encodes CDR1 MGHRA and CDR2 YSYEKL. CDR3 residues: CASRLAGAYNEQFF. In DNA, the CDR3 is TGCGCCAGCCGGCTAGCGGGAGCCTACAATGAGCAGTTCTTC.

The sample holds many counts of this clonotype. The chain combines TRBV20-1 with TRBJ2-7; the D is unclear. There are 14 residues in the CDR3. From germline, CDR1 is DFQATT and CDR2 SNEGSKA (reference sequence). With 1 base removed from V and 6 bases from J, the gap between germline ends came to 16 bases. As DNA, the CDR3 is TGCAGTGCTAGAGTCGCCTTAGGGTCTGGCGAGCAGTACTTC. As protein: CSARVALGSGEQYF.

Notes on this clonotype: One end of the junction varies from germline; a read error may be responsible. DNA of the CDR3: TGCGCCAGCAGCCTCGGACAGGGTCTCCAAGAGCAGTACTTC. Its protein is CASSLGQGLQEQYF. V and J are TRBV9 and TRBJ2-7; TRBD1 matches at 8 bases. The CDR3 runs 14 residues. The germline V gene encodes CDR1 SGDLS and CDR2 YYNGEE.

This clonotype was detected once. The chain joins TRBV20-1 to TRBJ1-1; D is unclear. V lost 5 bases and J lost 7, with 14 bases in between. The CDR3 spans 12 residues. CDR1 is DFQATT and CDR2 is SNEGSKA in the germline V gene (reference sequence). The CDR3 DNA follows: TGCAGTGCTGGAGCCGGAGAGGGTGAAGCTTTCTTT. This encodes CSAGAGEGEAFF.

The V call is TRBV29-1, the J call TRBJ2-2; D is perhaps TRBD1 (6 bases). Germline V gene lookup returns CDR1 SQVTM and CDR2 ANQGSEA. The CDR3 has 15 amino acids. The V gene lost 4 bases and the J gene lost 6 bases, with 18 bases spanning the gap. CDR3 nucleotide sequence: TGCAGCGTTGTGGGGACACGGTATCGAGCCGGGGAGCTGTTTTTT. Translating it yields CSVVGTRYRAGELFF.

On this clonotype itself: The junction does not match germline at one end; this may be a read error. This chain connects TRBV5-1 to TRBJ1-5, with 7 bases that match TRBD1. The CDR3 runs 15 residues. Looked up from germline, CDR1 is SGHRS and CDR2 is YFSETQ. CDR3 loop: CATSLSQGRNQPQHF. CDR3 nucleotide sequence: TGCGCCACCAGCCTGTCACAGGGGCGGAATCAGCCCCAGCATTTT.

This chain uses TRBV19 with TRBJ1-3; 10 nucleotides align to TRBD1. The germline CDR1 and CDR2 sequences are LNHDA and SQIVND (reference sequence). This CDR3 has 12 amino acids. V lost 8 bases and J lost 8; bases outside the gene matches: 3. The CDR3 bases are TGTGCCAGTCGGGACAGGGGATACACCATATATTTT. It is translated as CASRDRGYTIYF.

A note on this clonotype: Being one base from a much bigger clone, this may be a read error. The chain carries TRBV6-1 and TRBJ1-3; D unresolved. Germline CDR1 is MNHNS and CDR2 is SASEGT. This CDR3 has 14 residues. Trimming cost V 4 bases and J 0 bases, with 7 bases left between them. The CDR3 DNA follows: TGTGCCAGCAGTGGGATGATCTCTGGAAACACCATATATTTT. Protein sequence: CASSGMISGNTIYF.

As for this clonotype: A read error is possible here, since a much larger clone lies one base away. The chain combines TRBV5-1 with TRBJ1-2, with 7 nucleotides matching TRBD1. CDR1 and CDR2 (germline): SGHRS, YFSETQ. The CDR3 has 15 amino acids. The CDR3 bases are TGTGCCAGCAGCTTGGTAGCGCAGGGGGTAGATGGCTACACCTTC. It encodes CASSLVAQGVDGYTF.